These 25 T cell receptor beta chains were all obtained from the same sample, sequenced in a study of identical twins. TCRdb redid the calling of the 5' RACE reads with MiXCR, one entry per CDR3 protein. The repertoire consists of 500,000 to 700,000 distinct CDR3 sequences, with about 7.6% occurring once and the leading ten covering around 1.6%. These data are also associated with another study on yellow fever vaccine responses in identical twins.

The source material was PBMCs. Receptor source: a woman younger than 35 in good health.

The CDR3: CSAQTDSGNTIYF. CDR3 nucleotide sequence: TGCAGTGCCCAGACAGACTCTGGAAACACCATATATTTT. The genes are TRBV20-1 and TRBJ1-3; tentatively, D is TRBD1 (5 bases). The germline CDR1 and CDR2 sequences are DFQATT and SNEGSKA (reference sequence). This CDR3 is built from 13 residues. V shed 6 bases and J shed 0 bases, with 9 bases lying between them.

This clonotype was counted many times. The chain carries TRBV7-9 and TRBJ2-7; tentatively, D is TRBD1 (7 bases). Germline lookup yields CDR1 SEHNR and CDR2 FQNEAQ (reference sequence). The V end was cut by 3 bases, the J end by 1 base, with 10 bases between. The CDR3 runs 14 residues. The CDR3 is CASSFPGGSYEQYV. As DNA, the CDR3 is TGTGCCAGCAGCTTCCCAGGGGGGTCCTACGAGCAGTACGTC.

There are a few counts of this clonotype. V and J are TRBV7-6 and TRBJ2-7, with 8 bases lining up with TRBD2. There are 18 residues in the CDR3. The V segment lost 0 bases and the J segment 2 bases; nucleotides outside the gene matches: 12. Germline V gives CDR1 SGHVS, CDR2 FNYEAQ. CDR3 residues: CASSLARGERERTYEQYF. The DNA for the CDR3 is TGTGCCAGCAGCTTAGCTAGGGGGGAGCGGGAGCGGACCTACGAGCAGTACTTC.

With respect to this clonotype: A read error may account for a junction end that differs from germline. The gene calls are TRBV3-1 and TRBJ2-1, with D possibly being TRBD1 or TRBD2 (5 bases each). The CDR3 totals 16 residues. Germline CDR1 LGHDT, CDR2 YNNKEL (reference sequence). The DNA for the CDR3 is TGTGCCACCAGCACCCAGGACCCGGGGCCACAGAATGAGCAGTTCTTC. Translated, it gives CATSTQDPGPQNEQFF.

This clonotype was observed at least ten times. The V call is TRBV15, the J call TRBJ2-5; D ambiguous. Looked up from germline, CDR1 is LNHNV and CDR2 is YYDKDF (reference sequence). V was shortened by 3 bases and J by 5 bases, with 7 bases between the two germline ends. This CDR3 has 12 residues. The CDR3 region is CATSRGWETQYF. The CDR3, as DNA: TGTGCCACCAGCAGGGGATGGGAGACCCAGTACTTC.

The sample holds many counts of this clonotype. The chain links TRBV20-1 to TRBJ2-1; 9 bases agree with TRBD1. CDR1 and CDR2 from the germline V gene are DFQATT and SNEGSKA (reference sequence). Trimming removed 5 bases from V and 7 bases from J; junction bases left unmatched: 9. CDR3 length: 14 amino acids. In nucleotides, the CDR3 is TGCAGTGCTGCGACCGGGACAGGGTTTAATGAGCAGTTCTTC. As protein: CSAATGTGFNEQFF.

The CDR3 region is CASSSDTLNEQFF. CDR3 bases: TGTGCCAGCAGCTCGGACACGCTCAATGAGCAGTTCTTC. The gene calls are TRBV5-6 and TRBJ2-1; D might be TRBD1 (5 bases). Germline CDR1 is SGHDT and CDR2 is YYEEEE. V was clipped by 3 bases and J by 6 bases, with 10 bases between them. The CDR3 extends over 13 amino acids.

This clonotype occurred many times. This chain joins TRBV12-3 or TRBV12-4 and TRBJ2-3; unclear D gene. The CDR3 runs 15 residues. The V gene lost 6 bases and the J gene lost 1 base, with 14 bases spanning the gap. DNA of the CDR3: TGTGCCAGCAGCCCCAACGTCGTTGGCACAGATACGCAGTATTTT. It is translated as CASSPNVVGTDTQYF.

This clonotype has ten or more counts. The chain uses TRBV3-1 and TRBJ1-6, with D unclear. The ends were cut back, 1 base at V and 7 bases at J, with 2 bases in the middle. CDR3 length: 12 residues. CDR1 and CDR2 from the germline V gene are LGHDT and YNNKEL (reference sequence). The CDR3 loop is CASSQGNSPLHF. CDR3 sequence (DNA): TGTGCCAGCAGCCAAGGGAATTCACCCCTCCACTTT. Complete variable domain (other parts from reference TRBV3-1 and TRBJ1-6): DTAVSQTPKYLVTQMGNDKSIKCEQNLGHDTMYWYKQDSKKFLKIMFSYNNKELIINETVPNRFSPKSPDKAHLNLHINSLELGDSAVYFCASSQGNSPLHFGNGTRLTVT.

The CDR3 coding sequence is TGTGCCAGCAGCTTAGAAGGGGGAGTGGTGACCCAGTACTTC. Encoded protein: CASSLEGGVVTQYF. The chain employs TRBV11-2 and TRBJ2-5; D perhaps matches TRBD1 (6 bases). Germline V gives CDR1 SGHAT, CDR2 FQNNGV. The CDR3 loop spans 14 amino acids. Trimming cost V 0 bases and J 7 bases, with 12 bases left between them.

This clonotype turned up a few times. The chain joins TRBV2 to TRBJ1-6; weak D call: TRBD1 (5 bases). V was shortened by 6 bases and J by 7 bases, with 16 bases between the two germline ends. CDR3 length: 15 amino acids. CDR1 and CDR2 from the germline V gene are SNHLY and FYNNEI. DNA of the CDR3: TGTGCCAGCAGACTGACCGGGACTGACAATTCACCCCTCCACTTT. Translated, it gives CASRLTGTDNSPLHF.

This clonotype was observed many times. V is TRBV10-3 and J is TRBJ2-3; D may be TRBD1 or TRBD2 (6 bases each). Germline CDR1 and CDR2: ENHRY and SYGVKD. CDR3 length equals 16 residues. The V and J ends lost 5 bases and 1 base respectively, with 16 bases between them. The CDR3 bases are TGTGCCATCAGTAATCCGGGGGCGAGGGGCACAGATACGCAGTATTTT. This encodes CAISNPGARGTDTQYF.

V gene TRBV28 combines with J gene TRBJ2-3; TRBD2 is a possible D gene (7 bases). The CDR3 consists of 14 residues. The germline V gene encodes CDR1 MDHEN and CDR2 SYDVKM. V shed 7 bases and J shed 8 bases, with 19 bases lying between them. The CDR3, as DNA: TGTGCCAGCACCGCCGGGGGGCTGGTAGGTACGCAGTATTTT. Translated: CASTAGGLVGTQYF.

A few counts support this clonotype. CDR3 loop: CASSHRVNYNEQFF. The DNA for the CDR3 is TGTGCCAGCAGCCACAGAGTTAATTACAATGAGCAGTTCTTC. This sequence joins TRBV11-2 and TRBJ2-1; no clear D. Per germline, CDR1 SGHAT and CDR2 FQNNGV. The CDR3 is 14 residues long. The V gene lost 5 bases and the J gene lost 4 bases, with 12 bases spanning the gap.

A few counts support this clonotype. The V gene is TRBV5-1, the J gene TRBJ2-7; 9 bases map to TRBD2. V trimming: 3 bases; J trimming: 0 bases; junction bases outside the gene matches: 1. Germline V lookup: CDR1 SGHRS, CDR2 YFSETQ. The CDR3 sequence is 14 residues long. This CDR3 is CASSWTSDSYEQYF. CDR3 coding DNA: TGCGCCAGCAGCTGGACTAGCGACTCCTACGAGCAGTACTTC.

This clonotype occurred many times. V gene TRBV29-1 combines with J gene TRBJ2-1; 7 bases match TRBD2. V shed 2 bases, J shed 2 bases, and the junction held 6 bases outside the gene matches. The CDR3 is 15 amino acids. Germline CDR1 is SQVTM and CDR2 is ANQGSEA. CDR3 DNA: TGCAGCGTTGAACGGGCTAGCGGAGCCTACAATGAGCAGTTCTTC. Translated: CSVERASGAYNEQFF.

The V call is TRBV25-1, the J call TRBJ1-2; 8 bases are a match to TRBD1. V lost 7 bases and J lost 9; bases outside the gene matches: 10. Germline assignment: CDR1 MGHDK and CDR2 SYGVNS. This CDR3 spans 13 amino acids. CDR3 sequence: CASTPGDRSSYTF. The CDR3, as DNA: TGTGCCAGCACCCCCGGGGACAGGTCAAGCTACACCTTC.

This clonotype was seen a handful of times. The chain links TRBV4-1 to TRBJ1-1; D is uncertain. Germline V gene lookup returns CDR1 MGHRA and CDR2 YSYEKL. V lost 0 bases and J lost 1, with 12 bases in between. The CDR3 length is 16 residues. DNA of the CDR3: TGCGCCAGCAGCCAAGAACCGGGATGGAAGAACACTGAAGCTTTCTTT. This gives the protein CASSQEPGWKNTEAFF.

This clonotype occurred many times. V is TRBV3-1 and J is TRBJ2-7; D is tentatively TRBD1 or TRBD2 (5 bases each). CDR1 and CDR2 from the germline V gene are LGHDT and YNNKEL (reference sequence). The ends were cut back, 3 bases at V and 1 base at J, with 16 bases in the middle. The CDR3 runs to 16 residues. CDR3 region: CASSHFVGTRSYEQYF. CDR3 coding DNA: TGTGCCAGCAGCCATTTCGTCGGGACCCGGTCCTACGAGCAGTACTTC.

This clonotype occurred a few times. The genes are TRBV24-1 and TRBJ2-2; no definite D call. V was pared by 8 bases and J by 6 bases, with 3 bases between. The CDR3 covers 10 residues. Per germline, CDR1 KGHDR and CDR2 SFDVKD. The CDR3 nucleotides read TGTGCCACCATTGCCGGGGAGCTGTTTTTT. It encodes CATIAGELFF.

This clonotype was observed many times. The genes are TRBV12-3 or TRBV12-4 and TRBJ2-1; 8 bases agree with TRBD2. This CDR3 is 16 amino acids long. V was pared by 0 bases and J by 5 bases, with 6 bases of the junction left unmatched. The CDR3 region has the DNA TGTGCCAGCAGTTTAGCGCCGGGACTAGGGGACAATGAGCAGTTCTTC. Its protein product is CASSLAPGLGDNEQFF.

This clonotype was observed a handful of times. The V and J genes are TRBV12-3 or TRBV12-4 and TRBJ2-1; the D gene could be TRBD1 or TRBD2 (5 bases each). This CDR3 is built from 14 residues. V was trimmed by 8 bases and J by 6 bases, leaving 17 bases between them. The CDR3 loop reads CASGGRRGGNEQFF. The CDR3 region has the DNA TGTGCCAGCGGTGGGCGTCGGGGCGGCAATGAGCAGTTCTTC.

The rearrangement uses TRBV24-1 and TRBJ2-2; D might be TRBD2 (5 bases). Germline V CDR1 and CDR2: KGHDR, SFDVKD. Deletions cut 6 bases from V and 6 bases from J, with 13 bases between. This CDR3 is built from 14 residues. The DNA of the CDR3 is TGTGCCACCAGTCTTACGGGGATTTCCGGGGAGCTGTTTTTT. Amino acids: CATSLTGISGELFF.

This clonotype was found a few times. The rearrangement links TRBV5-1 to TRBJ2-2; D tentatively fits TRBD1 or TRBD2 (5 bases each). With 4 bases removed from V and 4 bases from J, the gap between germline ends came to 14 bases. This CDR3 spans 15 amino acids. Germline CDR1 SGHRS, CDR2 YFSETQ. Here the CDR3 reads CASSLTVAGTGELFF. The CDR3 nucleotides read TGCGCCAGCAGCCTGACAGTGGCGGGCACCGGGGAGCTGTTTTTT.

V usage is TRBV10-3 and J usage is TRBJ1-1; D uncertain. Germline V gives CDR1 ENHRY, CDR2 SYGVKD. Trimming stripped 10 bases from V and 0 bases from J, with 9 bases between. The CDR3 spans 12 residues. The CDR3: CATTGMNTEAFF. In DNA, the CDR3 is TGTGCCACCACCGGGATGAACACTGAAGCTTTCTTT.